These 22 T cell receptor beta chains were sequenced from one sample in a study of tumor-infiltrating lymphocytes in primary liver carcinoma. Alongside blood RNA obtained from unsorted whole blood, germline DNA was also extracted. Starting from about 0.5 ug of total RNA, TCR beta cDNA was produced with a primer in the constant region. Libraries covering TCR beta were generated through three nested multiplex PCR rounds (using a slightly modified ARM-PCR). Use of TRBV1-TRBV30 forward primers with a C-beta reverse primer characterized the first two PCR rounds, which lasted about 11 cycles each. TCRdb reprocessed the multiplex PCR reads via MiXCR and lists one record per CDR3 protein. The sample yields about 330,000 distinct CDR3 sequences, 65% seen once. The sample comprised peripheral blood. The receptors here all came from a man aged 35 to 55 with primary liver carcinoma and hepatitis B virus infection.

This clonotype has only one observation. This could be a read error, since a much larger clone is one nucleotide away. This chain joins TRBV12-3 or TRBV12-4 and TRBJ1-3, with TRBD1 matching 7 bases. Losses at the gene ends were 7 bases for V and 0 bases for J; bases not matched to a gene: 9. CDR3 length equals 16 residues. This CDR3 reads CASIPRTGASGNTIYF. The CDR3 DNA is TGTGCCAGCATTCCCCGGACAGGAGCCTCTGGAAACACCATATATTTT.

The rearrangement links TRBV30 to TRBJ2-1, with 9 bases identical to TRBD2. The trim removed 6 bases at V and 8 bases at J, leaving 14 bases unmatched. CDR3 size: 15 residues. CDR1 is GTSNPN and CDR2 is SVGIG in the germline V gene (reference sequence). The CDR3, as DNA: TGTGCCTGCTCAGGCAGGGGCGGGAGGGTCGATGAGCAGTTCTTC. It translates to CACSGRGGRVDEQFF.

Details on this clonotype: The junction shows a germline mismatch at one end, possibly a read error. The gene calls are TRBV11-3 and TRBJ2-1, with 9 bases that match TRBD2. This CDR3 has 14 amino acids. Germline V gene lookup returns CDR1 SGHNT and CDR2 YENEEA. This CDR3 reads CASSIGTSFVEQFF. Written as DNA, the CDR3 is TGCGCCAGCAGCATCGGGACTAGCTTCGTTGAGCAGTTCTTC.

The chain recombines TRBV7-9 with TRBJ2-2, with D hard to call. The germline V gene encodes CDR1 SEHNR and CDR2 FQNEAQ (reference sequence). CDR3 size: 16 residues. V lost 1 base and J 3 bases, leaving 12 bases between the germline ends. The CDR3 nucleotides read TGTGCCAGCAGCTTAGACCCGGCCGTCGACACCGGGGAGCTGTTTTTT. Translated, it gives CASSLDPAVDTGELFF. Full variable domain (outside the CDR3, taken from reference TRBV7-9 and TRBJ2-2): DTGVSQNPRHKITKRGQNVTFRCDPISEHNRLYWYRQTLGQGPEFLTYFQNEAQLEKSRLLSDRFSAERPKGSFSTLEIQRTEQGDSAMYLCASSLDPAVDTGELFFGEGSRLTVL.

To note about this clonotype: This may be a read error, as it is one base from a much larger clone. Because the CDR3's place on the DNA is in doubt, the DNA is left out and the CDR3 is given as listed by TCRdb. The chain combines TRBV6-1 with TRBJ2-3; the table names TRBD1, a call not compared with the DNA. The CDR3 adds up to 16 amino acids, both ends counted. The germline V gene encodes CDR1 MNHNS and CDR2 SASEGT. The chain's CDR3 is CASSEVARGSTDTQCF.

In regard to this clonotype: A much larger clone sits a single nucleotide away, making a read error possible. The CDR3 DNA follows: TGTGCCAACACCCCGGGGCACTCCAACAATGAGCAGTTCTTC. Translated: CANTPGHSNNEQFF. The chain employs TRBV12-3 or TRBV12-4 and TRBJ2-1; D may correspond to TRBD1 or TRBD2 (5 bases each). The CDR3 totals 14 residues.

As concerns this clonotype: An end of the junction does not agree with germline; a read error may underlie this. The gene calls are TRBV5-6 and TRBJ2-2, with TRBD2 identical over 11 bases. Per germline, CDR1 SGHDT and CDR2 YYEEEE. The CDR3 contains 16 residues. The CDR3 here is CANSSSSGRSTGELFF. The CDR3 DNA sequence: TGTGCCAACAGCTCGTCTAGCGGGAGGTCCACCGGGGAGCTGTTTTTT.

Worth noting for this clonotype: A read error may be the cause here, since a much bigger clone is one base away. The chain couples TRBV13 to TRBJ1-1; no clear D gene. The germline V gene has CDR1 PRHDT and CDR2 FYEKMQ (reference sequence). Trimming took off 6 bases at V and 7 bases at J, with 18 bases between the two ends. This CDR3 has 14 residues. The DNA for the CDR3 is TGTGCCAGCAGTCAGACCCCCGCCGGCATTGAAGCTTTCTTT. This encodes CASSQTPAGIEAFF.

As concerns this clonotype: The junction differs from germline at one of its ends, possibly a read error. The chain recombines TRBV28 with TRBJ1-1, with D possibly matching TRBD1 (6 bases). This CDR3 spans 14 amino acids. The germline V gene has CDR1 MDHEN and CDR2 SYDVKM. CDR3 sequence reads: CANSFGGRNTEAFF. The DNA of the CDR3 is TGTGCCAACAGTTTCGGGGGCAGGAACACTGAAGCTTTCTTT.

This clonotype was detected only once. The chain uses TRBV29-1 and TRBJ2-3; D possibly corresponds to TRBD2 (6 bases). Germline V gene data show CDR1 as SQVTM and CDR2 as ANQGSEA. The CDR3 consists of 12 residues. Trimming stripped 4 bases from V and 4 bases from J, with 9 bases between. CDR3 coding DNA: TGCAGCGTTGCCCCGGGGGCAGATACGCAGTATTTT. Its protein is CSVAPGADTQYF.

Comment on this clonotype: A read error may account for a junction end that differs from germline. The chain's CDR3 is CTSSQDVRVADMQYF. The CDR3 DNA is TGCACCAGCAGCCAAGATGTACGGGTGGCAGATATGCAGTATTTT. The chain recombines TRBV4-1 with TRBJ2-3; no clear D gene. This CDR3 contains 15 residues. Germline V gene data show CDR1 as MGHRA and CDR2 as YSYEKL.

This clonotype is a singleton in its sample. Germline is not matched at one junction end, which may reflect a read error. The V and J genes are TRBV6-5 and TRBJ1-1; D perhaps matches TRBD1 (6 bases). This CDR3 has 15 amino acids. Germline lookup yields CDR1 MNHEY and CDR2 SVGAGI. The DNA for the CDR3 is TGTGCCAGCAGTTACTCGAAGCAGGGGTTCGGGAGCGCTCTCTTT. This translates into CASSYSKQGFGSALF.

On this clonotype itself: An end of the junction differs from the germline gene, which may be a read error. This chain links TRBV29-1 with TRBJ2-6; tentatively, D is TRBD1 or TRBD2 (5 bases each). CDR3 length: 15 amino acids. Germline lookup yields CDR1 SQVTM and CDR2 ANQGSEA. CDR3 DNA: TGCATCGTTAAACTCCCGGGGAATGGGGCCAACGTCGTGACTTTC. It codes for CIVKLPGNGANVVTF.

The V and J genes are TRBV7-9 and TRBJ1-1; D gene unclear. The length of the CDR3 is 14 residues. Trimming cost V 5 bases and J 3 bases, with 13 bases left between them. The germline CDR1 and CDR2 sequences are SEHNR and FQNEAQ (reference sequence). CDR3 amino acids: CASSHSGGDTEAFF. CDR3 sequence (DNA): TGTGCCAGCAGCCACTCAGGTGGTGACACTGAAGCTTTCTTT.

On this clonotype itself: The junction shows a germline mismatch at one end, possibly a read error. The gene calls are TRBV29-1 and TRBJ1-1; 7 positions agree with TRBD1. Germline CDR1 is SQVTM and CDR2 is ANQGSEA. This CDR3 has 12 amino acids. The CDR3 is CSVEGTALLALF. The CDR3 DNA follows: TGCAGCGTCGAGGGGACAGCACTGTTGGCTCTCTTT.

This clonotype was observed a single time. A read error may account for a junction end that differs from germline. J is TRBJ1-5 and V is TRBV6-1; TRBD1 might be the D (6 bases). CDR1 is MNHNS, CDR2 SASEGT, per germline. The CDR3 contains 14 residues. The CDR3 sequence is CASSEGESNQPQHF. The CDR3 DNA reads as TGCGCCAGCAGTGAGGGGGAGTCGAATCAGCCCCAGCATTTT.

This clonotype was counted a few times. The rearrangement links TRBV5-1 to TRBJ2-7; 7 bases line up with TRBD1. The CDR3 is 13 residues long. J lost 3 bases, V lost 4 bases, and 4 bases had no gene match. The germline V gene has CDR1 SGHRS and CDR2 YFSETQ. The CDR3 coding sequence is TGCGCCAGCAGCCGGGACAGTAACTACGAGCAGTACTTC. Translation: CASSRDSNYEQYF. Full variable domain (remainder filled in from reference TRBV5-1 and TRBJ2-7): KAGVTQTPRYLIKTRGQQVTLSCSPISGHRSVSWYQQTPGQGLQFLFEYFSETQRNKGNFPGRFSGRQFSNSRSEMNVSTLELGDSALYLCASSRDSNYEQYFGPGTRLTVT.

On this clonotype: At one end, the junction sequence differs from germline, possibly due to a read error. The chain is built from TRBV4-2 and TRBJ2-5; 8 bases match TRBD2. The CDR3 runs 15 residues. Germline V gene sequence: CDR1 LGHNA, CDR2 YNFKEQ. For the CDR3, the DNA is TGTGCCAACAGCCAAGGTGGACTAGCCGCTGAGACCCAGTACTTC. This codes for CANSQGGLAAETQYF.

This chain links TRBV4-1 with TRBJ2-1, with a weak D call TRBD1 (5 bases). The CDR3 contains 16 residues. Trimming took off 2 bases at V and 2 bases at J, with 13 bases between the two ends. CDR1 is MGHRA, CDR2 YSYEKL, per germline. In DNA, the CDR3 is TGCGCCAGCAGCCAATCGGGCCCAGGGACCTACAATGAGCAGTTCTTC. Residues: CASSQSGPGTYNEQFF.

There are many counts of this clonotype. J is TRBJ2-6 and V is TRBV6-2 or TRBV6-3; no reliable D call. V was cut by 0 bases and J by 5 bases, with 8 bases left in between. CDR1 is MNHEY, CDR2 SVGEGT, per germline. This CDR3 comprises 15 residues. DNA of the CDR3: TGTGCCAGCAGTTACTCACCAGGCTGGGCCAACGTCCTGACTTTC. Its protein product is CASSYSPGWANVLTF.

The chain has TRBV6-1 and TRBJ2-3; D tentatively fits TRBD1 or TRBD2 (5 bases each). V lost 9 bases and J 8 bases, leaving 18 bases between the germline ends. The V gene's germline CDR1 is MNHNS and CDR2 SASEGT. This CDR3 has 13 amino acids. CDR3 residues: CASGGRAPGTQYF. The DNA of the CDR3 is TGTGCCAGTGGGGGACGGGCCCCCGGTACGCAGTATTTT.

With regard to this clonotype: It may be a read error: a sequence one base away is much more abundant. The rearrangement links TRBV11-2 to TRBJ1-2, with 7 positions matching TRBD1. J gave up 8 bases and V 5 bases, and 14 bases lay outside the gene matches. CDR3 length: 15 amino acids. The germline CDR1 and CDR2 sequences are SGHAT and FQNNGV. CDR3 sequence (DNA): TGTGCCAGCAGCGCCAGCCGGGGCAGGGGGGGCGGCTACACCTTC. This translates into CASSASRGRGGGYTF.